These 31 T cell receptor beta chains came from one sample sequenced in a study of beta chain features in type 1 diabetes. Findings and caveats of the study: Among patients with Type 1 diabetes, TCRB CDR3s were moderately but significantly shorter in every one of the four CD4+ subsets.

Their target antigens are unknown. The authors reverse transcribed all of the isolated RNA, so sequencing captured expressed TCRB transcripts. Method: immunoSEQ multiplex PCR; TCRdb's copy keeps in-frame clones and lacks some. Of around 250,000 clones in the sample, just over 20% were seen once. Sequencing used naive CD4+ T cells from blood. These receptors were collected from a woman aged 40 to 50 with type 1 diabetes.

This clone was recorded once. The chain employs TRBV18 and TRBJ2-1; possibly TRBD2 for D (6 bases). This CDR3 is 16 amino acids long. Trimming removed 3 bases at V and 1 base at J, with 13 bases between. Germline loops: CDR1 KGHSH, CDR2 LQKENI. Written as DNA, the CDR3 is TGTGCCAGCTCACCTCCGCAGGGAGGTTCCTACAATGAGCAGTTCTTC. This codes for CASSPPQGGSYNEQFF.

The chain links TRBV2 to TRBJ2-3; D is perhaps TRBD2 (6 bases). The CDR3 is 14 amino acids. Germline loops: CDR1 SNHLY, CDR2 FYNNEI. The V gene lost 5 bases and the J gene lost 0 bases, with 9 bases spanning the gap. This CDR3 is CASSLAVSTDTQYF. CDR3 nucleotides: TGTGCCAGCAGTTTAGCGGTGAGCACAGATACGCAGTATTTT.

This clone was seen a handful of times. The V call is TRBV6-6, the J call TRBJ1-1; 12 bases line up with TRBD1. Germline assignment: CDR1 MNHNY and CDR2 SVGAGI (reference sequence). The CDR3 covers 14 residues. J was trimmed by 5 bases and V by 8 bases; bases with no gene match: 6. Written as DNA, the CDR3 is TGTGCCAGCTTATGGGACAGGGGGCGGACTGAAGCTTTCTTT. Translated, it gives CASLWDRGRTEAFF.

In DNA, the CDR3 is TGTGCCAGCAGCTTCGGACAGGACGCTTCACCCCTCCACTTT. It yields the protein CASSFGQDASPLHF. The V call is TRBV7-9, the J call TRBJ1-6; 7 nucleotides align to TRBD1. Germline V lookup: CDR1 SEHNR, CDR2 FQNEAQ (reference sequence). The CDR3 loop spans 14 amino acids. J lost 9 bases, V lost 3 bases, and 5 bases had no gene match.

Here the CDR3 DNA reads TGTGCCAGCAGCCCCCAGGGTCGTCATAGGGAGACCCAGTACTTC. As protein: CASSPQGRHRETQYF. The rearrangement joins TRBV7-2 to TRBJ2-5, with a tentative D call TRBD1 (5 bases). V gave up 5 bases and J gave up 5 bases, with 18 bases separating them. Germline CDR1 SGHTA, CDR2 FQGNSA. The CDR3 is made up of 15 amino acids.

V and J are TRBV4-1 and TRBJ1-5; D remains ambiguous. Between the trimmed V and J ends, which lost 2 bases and 7 bases, there was a span of 12 bases. This CDR3 is built from 14 residues. The V gene's germline CDR1 is MGHRA and CDR2 YSYEKL. The CDR3 region is CASSQPPSGQPQHF. Here the CDR3 DNA reads TGCGCCAGCAGCCAACCGCCTTCGGGACAGCCCCAGCATTTT.

This clone turned up a few times. The rearrangement joins TRBV15 to TRBJ2-5; tentative D call: TRBD1 (5 bases). Trimming pared 5 bases from V and 2 bases from J, leaving 15 bases between. CDR1 is LNHNV and CDR2 is YYDKDF in the germline V gene (reference sequence). This CDR3 contains 15 residues. The CDR3 reads CATSSRGGLQETQYF. The CDR3 DNA reads as TGTGCCACCAGCTCAAGGGGCGGTTTACAAGAGACCCAGTACTTC.

J is TRBJ2-5 and V is TRBV6-5, with 10 nucleotides matching TRBD2. Germline CDR1 and CDR2: MNHEY and SVGAGI. Losses at the gene ends were 7 bases for V and 3 bases for J; bases not matched to a gene: 8. This CDR3 comprises 15 residues. The CDR3 DNA reads TGTGCCAGCAACCCAAGCGGGGGGGTTAAAGAGACCCAGTACTTC. Its translation is CASNPSGGVKETQYF.

This rearrangement joins TRBV5-1 to TRBJ2-5; 9 bases line up with TRBD2. Trimming cost V 3 bases and J 5 bases; bases outside gene matches: 8. CDR3 size: 15 residues. CDR1 and CDR2 from the germline V gene are SGHRS and YFSETQ. The CDR3 bases are TGCGCCAGCAGCTGGAATAGCGGGAGTTTGGAGACCCAGTACTTC. This codes for CASSWNSGSLETQYF.

The chain's CDR3 is CASSILAGGPHEQFF. The CDR3, as DNA: TGTGCCAGTAGTATCTTGGCGGGAGGGCCCCATGAGCAGTTCTTC. This chain joins TRBV19 and TRBJ2-1, with 9 bases lining up with TRBD2. Germline assignment: CDR1 LNHDA and CDR2 SQIVND (reference sequence). This CDR3 has 15 residues. V was clipped by 3 bases and J by 8 bases; unmatched bases: 8.

V is TRBV9 and J is TRBJ2-3; unclear D gene. The CDR3 covers 12 residues. The germline V gene has CDR1 SGDLS and CDR2 YYNGEE. Trimming took 4 bases from V and 0 from J, leaving 3 bases between them. CDR3 in amino acids: CASSLSTDTQYF. The CDR3 bases are TGTGCCAGCAGCCTCAGCACAGATACGCAGTATTTT.

The chain joins TRBV7-9 to TRBJ1-1; D is uncertain. Trimming left V 5 bases short and J 3 bases short, with 10 bases between. The germline V gene has CDR1 SEHNR and CDR2 FQNEAQ (reference sequence). The CDR3 covers 13 residues. CDR3 bases: TGTGCCAGCAGCCTCCGGGAGGACACTGAAGCTTTCTTT. Residues: CASSLREDTEAFF.

The J gene is TRBJ1-2, the V gene TRBV27; tentatively, D is TRBD1 (5 bases). V gave up 2 bases and J gave up 2 bases, with 15 bases separating them. In germline, CDR1 is MNHEY, CDR2 SMNVEV (reference sequence). CDR3 size: 16 residues. The CDR3 sequence: CASSLRAGNGNYGYTF. DNA for the CDR3: TGTGCCAGCAGTTTAAGGGCAGGGAACGGAAACTATGGCTACACCTTC.

This CDR3 is CASSEYRGYEQYF. CDR3 nucleotides: TGTGCCAGCAGTGAGTACAGGGGCTACGAGCAGTACTTC. V is TRBV2 and J is TRBJ2-7, with 7 bases matching TRBD1. The V gene end was trimmed by 3 bases and the J gene end by 3 bases; junction bases not matched to a gene: 2. This CDR3 region has 13 residues. Germline CDR1 reads SNHLY; CDR2 reads FYNNEI. The variable domain in full, completed from reference TRBV2 and TRBJ2-7, reads EPEVTQTPSHQVTQMGQEVILRCVPISNHLYFYWYRQILGQKVEFLVSFYNNEISEKSEIFDDQFSVERPDGSNFTLKIRSTKLEDSAMYFCASSEYRGYEQYFGPGTRLTVT.

V gene TRBV19 combines with J gene TRBJ2-3, with 14 bases fitting TRBD2. The CDR3 has 17 amino acids. Trimming cost V 6 bases and J 1 base; bases outside gene matches: 6. The germline CDR1 and CDR2 sequences are LNHDA and SQIVND (reference sequence). The CDR3 DNA reads TGTGCCAGTAGCTGGGGACTAGCGGGGGACCGCACAGATACGCAGTATTTT. Translating it yields CASSWGLAGDRTDTQYF.

This clone was detected a few times. The chain recombines TRBV7-2 with TRBJ2-4, with TRBD1 identical over 10 bases. The CDR3 runs to 13 residues. V dropped 8 bases and J dropped 7; count of bases not matched to a gene: 5. Per germline, CDR1 SGHTA and CDR2 FQGNSA. CDR3 sequence reads: CASASGQGNIQYF. The CDR3 DNA is TGTGCCAGCGCCTCGGGACAGGGGAACATTCAGTACTTC.

The rearrangement uses TRBV28 and TRBJ1-1, with D maybe TRBD1 (6 bases). V gave up 4 bases and J gave up 5 bases, with 11 bases separating them. Germline CDR1 and CDR2: MDHEN and SYDVKM. CDR3 length: 13 amino acids. CDR3 DNA sequence: TGTGCCAGCAGTTCCAGGGGTAGGACTGAAGCTTTCTTT. Encoded protein: CASSSRGRTEAFF.

This clone was counted only a few times. V usage is TRBV7-2 and J usage is TRBJ1-6; TRBD1 matches 11 bases. Germline CDR1 reads SGHTA; CDR2 reads FQGNSA. V was pared by 4 bases and J by 9 bases, with 5 bases of the junction left unmatched. This CDR3 comprises 15 residues. CDR3 sequence (DNA): TGTGCCAGCAGCTCCTACGGGACAGGGGGTTCACCCCTCCACTTT. Amino acids: CASSSYGTGGSPLHF. The whole variable domain, filled in from reference TRBV7-2 and TRBJ1-6, reads GAGVSQSPSNKVTEKGKDVELRCDPISGHTALYWYRQSLGQGLEFLIYFQGNSAPDKSGLPSDRFSAERTGGSVSTLTIQRTQQEDSAVYLCASSSYGTGGSPLHFGNGTRLTVT.

J is TRBJ2-4 and V is TRBV7-2, with unresolved D. The CDR3 is 16 amino acids. CDR1 and CDR2 from the germline V gene are SGHTA and FQGNSA. The V end lost 4 bases, the J end lost 5 bases, and 18 bases lay between the germline ends. The CDR3 loop is CASSYTPGGSQNIQYF. CDR3 DNA sequence: TGTGCCAGCAGCTACACGCCAGGTGGTTCCCAAAACATTCAGTACTTC. The full variable domain, its missing parts supplied by reference TRBV7-2 and TRBJ2-4, is GAGVSQSPSNKVTEKGKDVELRCDPISGHTALYWYRQSLGQGLEFLIYFQGNSAPDKSGLPSDRFSAERTGGSVSTLTIQRTQQEDSAVYLCASSYTPGGSQNIQYFGAGTRLSVL.

The rearrangement joins TRBV20-1 to TRBJ2-5, with TRBD2 identical over 11 bases. V gave up 7 bases and J gave up 11 bases; unmatched junction bases: 3. Germline lookup yields CDR1 DFQATT and CDR2 SNEGSKA (reference sequence). This CDR3 is 10 amino acids long. The CDR3 DNA reads as TGCAGTGGACTAGCGGGATCTCAGTACTTC. This codes for CSGLAGSQYF.

The chain couples TRBV18 to TRBJ2-2, with 10 bases fitting TRBD2. From germline, CDR1 is KGHSH and CDR2 LQKENI. Trimming cost V 6 bases and J 1 base; bases outside gene matches: 2. CDR3 size: 15 residues. The CDR3 coding sequence is TGTGCCAGCTCGGGGACTAGCGAGAACACCGGGGAGCTGTTTTTT. This encodes CASSGTSENTGELFF.

A few counts support this clone. The rearrangement uses TRBV29-1 and TRBJ1-1; D remains ambiguous. The CDR3 totals 12 residues. The V end lost 6 bases, the J end lost 3 bases, and 11 bases lay between the germline ends. Germline V gene data show CDR1 as SQVTM and CDR2 as ANQGSEA. The CDR3 loop is CSVWRADTEAFF. Written as DNA, the CDR3 is TGCAGCGTGTGGCGGGCGGACACTGAAGCTTTCTTT.

The chain links TRBV6-6 to TRBJ2-1; D not certain. V was clipped by 2 bases and J by 9 bases, with 8 bases between them. The germline CDR1 and CDR2 sequences are MNHNY and SVGAGI (reference sequence). The CDR3 loop spans 12 amino acids. CDR3 coding DNA: TGTGCCAGCAGTTACCCGCCGGGTGAGCAGTTCTTC. Residues: CASSYPPGEQFF.

This clone was recorded a few times. The CDR3 loop is CSVEEEPQDMNTEAFF. The CDR3 DNA follows: TGCAGCGTTGAAGAAGAGCCCCAGGACATGAACACTGAAGCTTTCTTT. The chain has TRBV29-1 and TRBJ1-1; D might be TRBD1 (5 bases). The CDR3 spans 16 residues. Germline CDR1 reads SQVTM; CDR2 reads ANQGSEA. With 0 bases removed from V and 0 bases from J, the gap between germline ends came to 14 bases.

This clone was seen a handful of times. The chain recombines TRBV30 with TRBJ1-5, with D perhaps matching TRBD1 (5 bases). The CDR3 length is 14 residues. V lost 0 bases, J lost 3 bases, and 9 bases lay in between. Per germline, CDR1 GTSNPN and CDR2 SVGIG (reference sequence). The CDR3 sequence is CAWSVQVINQPQHF. CDR3 DNA sequence: TGTGCCTGGAGTGTACAGGTCATCAATCAGCCCCAGCATTTT.

A few counts support this clone. The chain carries TRBV30 and TRBJ2-1, with D possibly being TRBD2 (6 bases). V shed 3 bases and J shed 7 bases, with 16 bases lying between them. This CDR3 region has 14 residues. The germline gives CDR1 GTSNPN, CDR2 SVGIG (reference sequence). As DNA, the CDR3 is TGTGCCTGGAGCCCCGCCCCGGCGGGGAATGAGCAGTTCTTC. Encoded protein: CAWSPAPAGNEQFF.

This chain uses TRBV9 with TRBJ1-3, with TRBD1 identical over 9 bases. The trim removed 4 bases at V and 8 bases at J, leaving 1 base unmatched. Germline values: CDR1 SGDLS, CDR2 YYNGEE. The CDR3 covers 12 residues. DNA for the CDR3: TGTGCCAGCAGCCGACAGGGGGACACCATATATTTT. Encoded protein: CASSRQGDTIYF.

The chain is built from TRBV5-1 and TRBJ2-1, with D perhaps TRBD2 (7 bases). The CDR3 has 13 residues. V gave up 3 bases and J gave up 8 bases, with 12 bases separating them. Per germline, CDR1 SGHRS and CDR2 YFSETQ. In DNA, the CDR3 is TGCGCCAGCAGCTCTGGGGGGGCCTATGAGCAGTTCTTC. This translates into CASSSGGAYEQFF. The full variable domain, with the rest looked up from reference TRBV5-1 and TRBJ2-1, is KAGVTQTPRYLIKTRGQQVTLSCSPISGHRSVSWYQQTPGQGLQFLFEYFSETQRNKGNFPGRFSGRQFSNSRSEMNVSTLELGDSALYLCASSSGGAYEQFFGPGTRLTVL.

This clone was recorded a few times. The V and J genes are TRBV4-3 and TRBJ1-1; the D gene is possibly TRBD1 (6 bases). The V gene's germline CDR1 is LGHNA and CDR2 YSLEER. This CDR3 contains 15 residues. The ends were cut back, 2 bases at V and 1 base at J, with 11 bases in the middle. CDR3 in DNA: TGCGCCAGCAGCCAACTAGGCAGGGGGAACACTGAAGCTTTCTTT. Encoded protein: CASSQLGRGNTEAFF.

The rearrangement joins TRBV13 to TRBJ1-6; no clear D. Germline V gene lookup returns CDR1 PRHDT and CDR2 FYEKMQ (reference sequence). The CDR3 spans 15 residues. Trimming removed 0 bases at V and 10 bases at J, with 13 bases between. The CDR3 DNA sequence: TGTGCCAGCAGCTTAGGTTCCGCTGGGAGATCACCCCTCCACTTT. This codes for CASSLGSAGRSPLHF.

This clone was detected only a few times. Other nucleotide sequences in the sample specify the same CDR3. The chain joins TRBV5-1 to TRBJ1-5; 8 bases are a match to TRBD1. CDR3 length: 14 residues. Germline V gene lookup returns CDR1 SGHRS and CDR2 YFSETQ. V lost 1 base and J lost 5; bases outside the gene matches: 2. Written as DNA, the CDR3 is TGCGCCAGCAGCTTGACAGGGGGGGATCAGCCCCAGCATTTT. Translating gives CASSLTGGDQPQHF.